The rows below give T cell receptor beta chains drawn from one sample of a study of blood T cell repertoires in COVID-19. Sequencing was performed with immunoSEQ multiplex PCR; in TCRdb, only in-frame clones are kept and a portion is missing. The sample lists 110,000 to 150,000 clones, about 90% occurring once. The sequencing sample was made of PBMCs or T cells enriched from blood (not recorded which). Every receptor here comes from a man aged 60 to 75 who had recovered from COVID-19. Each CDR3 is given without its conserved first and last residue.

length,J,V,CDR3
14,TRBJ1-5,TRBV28,ATTPTGTGGGQPQH
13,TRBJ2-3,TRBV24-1,ATEESGSMADTQY
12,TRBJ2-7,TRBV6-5,ASSLTPDKGEQY
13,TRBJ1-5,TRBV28,ASSFGTGGHQPQH
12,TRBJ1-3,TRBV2,ASSNTLSGNTIY
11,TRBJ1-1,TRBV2,ASSERVDTEAF
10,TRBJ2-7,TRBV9,ASGTGGYEQY
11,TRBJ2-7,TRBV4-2,ASSQDMSTEQY
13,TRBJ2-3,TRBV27,ASSQGTDSTDTQY
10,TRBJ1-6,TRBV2,ASSEALSPLH
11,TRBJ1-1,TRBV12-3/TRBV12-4,ASRYSGLTEAF
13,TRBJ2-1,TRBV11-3,ASSKDSFSYNEQF
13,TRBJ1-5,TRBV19,ASMDRGAVNQPQH
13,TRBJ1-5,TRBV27,ASSLISGGNQPQH
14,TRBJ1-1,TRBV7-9,ASSSPVGAFNTEAF
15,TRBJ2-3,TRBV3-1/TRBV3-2,ASSQAGSGGRTDTQY
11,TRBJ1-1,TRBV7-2,ASSLAEGTEAF
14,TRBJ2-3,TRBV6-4,ASSDTGLAGTDTQY
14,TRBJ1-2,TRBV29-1,SPWGGETGDDYGYT
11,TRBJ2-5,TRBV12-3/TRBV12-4,ASSLRHSETQY
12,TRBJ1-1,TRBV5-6,ASSSLGGPGEAF
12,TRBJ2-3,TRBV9,ASSPGLHTDTQY
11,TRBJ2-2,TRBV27,ASTTVRAGELF
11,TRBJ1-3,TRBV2,ASNSYSGNTIY
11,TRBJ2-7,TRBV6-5,ASSSSPVHEQY
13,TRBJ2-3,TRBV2,ASSEWDLLTDTQY
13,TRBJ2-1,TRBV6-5,ASSPLAGGPGEQF
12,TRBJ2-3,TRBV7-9,ASSLLQGADTQY
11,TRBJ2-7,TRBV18,ASSPFPSYEQY
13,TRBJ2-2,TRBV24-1,ATSDPGVVTGELF
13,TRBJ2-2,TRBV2,ASRRDRPNTGELF
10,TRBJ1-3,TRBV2,ASSSSTTTIY
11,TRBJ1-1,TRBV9,ASSGTGEGYAF
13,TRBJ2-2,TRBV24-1,ATSDPGQGTGELF
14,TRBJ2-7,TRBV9,ASSTRGSGRHYEQY
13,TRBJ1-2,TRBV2,ASSGQGASRGGYT
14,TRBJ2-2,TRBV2,ASSDRTGLNTGELF
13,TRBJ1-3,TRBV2,ASSEAASSGNTIY
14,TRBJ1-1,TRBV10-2,ASSETWADGGTEAF
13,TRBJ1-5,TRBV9,ASSPSSGPNQPQH